This T cell receptor (beta chain) was sequenced in a study of T cell responses to AZD1222 COVID-19 vaccine. Study conclusions and caveats: Donors in the cohort were predominantly white British and more often female, and clonal diversity was possibly underestimated. Nearly half of spike-specific TCRs reportedly go after variant regions that carry no mutations.

The count of this clone is one. Its cognate antigen is unknown. Analysis merged second doses at about 4 or about 12 weeks. TCRdb keeps only in-frame clones here, not all; method: immunoSEQ multiplex PCR. The data show 45,000 to 70,000 clones, more than 80% seen once. Germline-derived CDR1 and CDR2 are MNHEY and SVGAGI. The CDR3 has 13 residues. V lost 7 bases to trimming and J lost 3 bases, with 10 bases between them. The chain combines TRBV6-5 with TRBJ1-5; the D is unclear. The sequence was collected from an adult who received the AZD1222 COVID-19 vaccine. The starting material was peripheral blood, obtained 28 days after the second AZD1222 dose. The CDR3, as DNA: TGTGCCAGCAAAGGAGGGAACAATCAGCCCCAGCATTTT. Translating gives CASKGGNNQPQHF.